The 21 T cell receptor beta chains in this list originate from one sample, sequenced in a study of blood T cell repertoires in COVID-19 (TCRdb year 2020). The method was the immunoSEQ multiplex PCR assay. Not all clones reach the TCRdb copy of this immuneACCESS table, which keeps in-frame sequences only. Checked studies attribute under half of the gap to unresolved V genes and leave the rest unexplained. This sample lists roughly 68,000 clones; 70% to 90% were detected once. The top ten hold approximately 23% of the sample. Sequencing was done on a sample of peripheral blood. These receptors all stem from a man between 50 and 59 years old with acute or convalescent COVID-19.

The chain is built from TRBV6-5 and TRBJ2-7; 7 bases are a match to TRBD1. With V trimmed by 6 bases and J by 2 bases, 4 bases remained unmatched. Germline V CDR1 and CDR2: MNHEY, SVGAGI. This CDR3 has 13 residues. CDR3 in DNA: TGTGCCAGCAGCCTCGGGACAGCCTACGAGCAGTACGTC. Its protein product is CASSLGTAYEQYV.

This sequence joins TRBV28 and TRBJ2-1, with 7 bases fitting TRBD2. V lost 5 bases and J lost 0; bases outside the gene matches: 4. CDR1 and CDR2 from the germline V gene are MDHEN and SYDVKM. The CDR3 runs to 15 residues. DNA of the CDR3: TGTGCCAGCAGTAATCAGCGGGGCTCCTACAATGAGCAGTTCTTC. This translates into CASSNQRGSYNEQFF.

This clone was observed a handful of times. V usage is TRBV4-2 and J usage is TRBJ1-6; 7 bases align to TRBD1. The germline gives CDR1 LGHNA, CDR2 YNFKEQ. Trimming took 0 bases from V and 3 from J; bases not matched to a gene: 2. The CDR3 loop spans 16 amino acids. CDR3 protein: CASSQDGDSYNSPLHF. For the CDR3, the DNA is TGTGCCAGCAGCCAAGATGGGGACAGCTATAATTCACCCCTCCACTTT.

The table lists this clone with a few counts. The V gene is TRBV5-1, the J gene TRBJ1-2; D is possibly TRBD1 (5 bases). V was shortened by 6 bases and J by 6 bases, with 21 bases between the two germline ends. This CDR3 is 15 amino acids long. The germline gives CDR1 SGHRS, CDR2 YFSETQ. Here the CDR3 reads CASTLFPGSGDGYTF. For the CDR3, the DNA is TGCGCCAGCACCCTTTTCCCCGGGTCGGGGGATGGCTACACCTTC.

The genes are TRBV29-1 and TRBJ1-5; 7 bases align to TRBD1. The germline CDR1 and CDR2 sequences are SQVTM and ANQGSEA. There are 15 residues in the CDR3. The V gene end was trimmed by 7 bases and the J gene end by 5 bases; junction bases not matched to a gene: 14. In nucleotides, the CDR3 is TGCAGCGATCTCAACCGGGACAGAAGCGATCAGCCCCAGCATTTT. Translated, it gives CSDLNRDRSDQPQHF. The whole variable domain, remainder taken from reference TRBV29-1 and TRBJ1-5, is SAVISQKPSRDICQRGTSLTIQCQVDSQVTMMFWYRQQPGQSLTLIATANQGSEATYESGFVIDKFPISRPNLTFSTLTVSNMSPEDSSIYLCSDLNRDRSDQPQHFGDGTRLSIL.

The chain uses TRBV9 and TRBJ2-2, with 10 bases fitting TRBD2. Trimming at V came to 4 bases and at J to 5 bases, leaving 5 bases not matched to a gene. Germline lookup yields CDR1 SGDLS and CDR2 YYNGEE. The CDR3 loop spans 15 amino acids. The CDR3 DNA follows: TGTGCCAGCAGCCCCCAGCGGGGGGGGACCGGGGAGCTGTTTTTT. This codes for CASSPQRGGTGELFF.

J is TRBJ2-5 and V is TRBV5-1, with a weak D call TRBD2 (6 bases). The V end lost 7 bases, the J end lost 1 base, and 11 bases lay between the germline ends. CDR1 and CDR2 (germline): SGHRS, YFSETQ. The CDR3 loop spans 13 amino acids. Here the CDR3 DNA reads TGCGCCAGCTCCCCGGGAGTCCAAGAGACCCAGTACTTC. It codes for CASSPGVQETQYF.

The chain joins TRBV19 to TRBJ1-2; tentatively, D is TRBD1 (6 bases). The V gene's germline CDR1 is LNHDA and CDR2 SQIVND (reference sequence). V lost 5 bases and J 8 bases, leaving 12 bases between the germline ends. The CDR3 is 12 residues long. This CDR3 reads CASSEQGRGYTF. The CDR3 DNA is TGTGCCAGTAGTGAACAGGGTCGGGGCTACACCTTC.

The CDR3 loop is CASSRGQGQDEETQYF. The CDR3 coding sequence is TGCGCCAGCAGCAGGGGACAGGGCCAAGATGAAGAGACCCAGTACTTC. This sequence joins TRBV5-1 and TRBJ2-5; 9 positions agree with TRBD1. With 4 bases clipped from V and 3 bases from J, the junction kept 10 bases outside the gene matches. Germline V gene sequence: CDR1 SGHRS, CDR2 YFSETQ. This CDR3 is built from 16 residues.

The rearrangement joins TRBV5-6 to TRBJ1-3; no definite D call. V dropped 2 bases and J dropped 0 bases, with 12 bases sitting between them. Germline values: CDR1 SGHDT, CDR2 YYEEEE. The CDR3 is 16 residues long. In nucleotides, the CDR3 is TGTGCCAGCAGCTTCTCCCCCTTGAGCTCTGGAAACACCATATATTTT. Translating gives CASSFSPLSSGNTIYF.

The genes are TRBV20-1 and TRBJ1-2; the match to TRBD1 covers 7 bases. V shed 3 bases, J shed 8 bases, and the junction held 18 bases outside the gene matches. CDR3 size: 16 residues. Germline CDR1 DFQATT, CDR2 SNEGSKA (reference sequence). CDR3 coding DNA: TGCAGTGCTAGTGCTAGGGGGAGAACAGGGGAAGGGGGCTACACCTTC. The encoded protein is CSASARGRTGEGGYTF.

V usage is TRBV5-1 and J usage is TRBJ2-5, with TRBD1 matching over 11 bases. The CDR3 totals 15 residues. Germline V gene lookup returns CDR1 SGHRS and CDR2 YFSETQ. The V and J ends lost 4 bases and 7 bases, in that order; junction bases with no gene match: 9. CDR3 sequence reads: CASSRDGTGGRTQYF. DNA of the CDR3: TGCGCCAGCAGCAGGGATGGGACAGGGGGACGGACCCAGTACTTC.

This rearrangement joins TRBV9 to TRBJ2-5, with D hard to call. V was trimmed by 3 bases and J by 4 bases, leaving 16 bases between them. CDR1 SGDLS and CDR2 YYNGEE come from the germline V gene. This CDR3 contains 15 residues. CDR3 sequence (DNA): TGTGCCAGCAGCGGCGACTGGAGTTTTGGAGAGACCCAGTACTTC. Translation gives CASSGDWSFGETQYF.

The CDR3 protein is CASSLGGVASGTDTQYF. In nucleotides, the CDR3 is TGTGCCAGCAGCTTAGGCGGGGTGGCTAGCGGCACAGATACGCAGTATTTT. The V and J genes are TRBV7-6 and TRBJ2-3; D is perhaps TRBD2 (6 bases). Trimming stripped 1 base from V and 1 base from J, with 15 bases between. This CDR3 is built from 17 residues. The V gene's germline CDR1 is SGHVS and CDR2 FNYEAQ.

This clone was found once. This rearrangement joins TRBV12-5 to TRBJ1-2; D may be TRBD1 (6 bases). Per germline, CDR1 LGHNT and CDR2 FRNRAP. V was cut by 6 bases and J by 12 bases, with 23 bases left in between. The CDR3 has 14 amino acids. CDR3 DNA sequence: TGTGCTAGTGGACCCGACAGGCCCGCTATGGGCCACACCTTC. It yields the protein CASGPDRPAMGHTF.

The chain is built from TRBV27 and TRBJ2-7, with 10 nucleotides matching TRBD2. CDR1 and CDR2 (germline): MNHEY, SMNVEV (reference sequence). J was trimmed by 0 bases and V by 6 bases; bases with no gene match: 5. The CDR3 covers 15 residues. Here the CDR3 DNA reads TGTGCCAGCAGGGGGACTAGCGCGAGCTCCTACGAGCAGTACTTC. Residues: CASRGTSASSYEQYF.

The chain is built from TRBV29-1 and TRBJ2-3; TRBD2 agrees at 8 bases. Germline V gives CDR1 SQVTM, CDR2 ANQGSEA. There are 16 residues in the CDR3. The trim removed 1 base at V and 2 bases at J, leaving 8 bases unmatched. CDR3 amino acids: CSVEGAGGAYTDTQYF. CDR3 in DNA: TGCAGCGTTGAAGGGGCGGGGGGCGCGTACACAGATACGCAGTATTTT.

This chain joins TRBV14 and TRBJ2-5, with D unresolved. Trimming took off 1 base at V and 0 bases at J, with 12 bases between the two ends. From germline, CDR1 is SGHDN and CDR2 FVKESK. This CDR3 contains 16 residues. The chain's CDR3 is CASSQVAPRYQETQYF. The DNA of the CDR3 is TGTGCCAGCAGCCAAGTAGCCCCAAGGTACCAAGAGACCCAGTACTTC.

V gene TRBV19 combines with J gene TRBJ1-1; TRBD1 matches 8 bases. CDR1 is LNHDA, CDR2 SQIVND, per germline (reference sequence). The CDR3 is made up of 14 amino acids. V dropped 7 bases and J dropped 1; count of bases not matched to a gene: 5. The CDR3, as DNA: TGTGCCAGTACCAAAGGACAGGGGAACACTGAAGCTTTCTTT. Encoded protein: CASTKGQGNTEAFF.

The V call is TRBV5-5, the J call TRBJ2-2; D remains ambiguous. This CDR3 region has 15 residues. V was shortened by 2 bases and J by 0 bases, with 8 bases between the two germline ends. The germline V gene has CDR1 SGHKS and CDR2 YYEKEE (reference sequence). CDR3 sequence: CASSLQPTNTGELFF. The CDR3 DNA reads as TGTGCCAGCAGCTTACAGCCTACGAACACCGGGGAGCTGTTTTTT.

J is TRBJ1-3 and V is TRBV5-1; 8 bases line up with TRBD1. Germline V gene lookup returns CDR1 SGHRS and CDR2 YFSETQ. CDR3 length: 19 residues. V dropped 4 bases and J dropped 0; count of bases not matched to a gene: 15. The CDR3 nucleotides are TGCGCCAGCAGCAAGAACCCAGACACCACAGGGGGCTCTGGAAACACCATATATTTT. The encoded protein is CASSKNPDTTGGSGNTIYF.